A single sample is the source of the 15 T cell receptor beta chains below, sequenced in a study of pediatric ulcerative colitis. The rectum was sampled with one to two pinch biopsies at colonoscopy. TCRdb keeps only in-frame clones here, not all; method: immunoSEQ multiplex PCR. The data hold under 20,000 clones, with 70% to 80% observed a single time. Sequenced input: gut tissue. These receptors all stem from a boy between 10 and 17 years old with moderate ulcerative colitis.

The chain has TRBV5-1 and TRBJ2-3; perhaps TRBD2 as D (7 bases). This CDR3 contains 16 residues. The germline V gene has CDR1 SGHRS and CDR2 YFSETQ. Trimming removed 4 bases at V and 4 bases at J, with 19 bases between. CDR3 DNA: TGCGCCAGCAGCAGCCGGGGGGCGGGCGGAGCAGATACGCAGTATTTT. Residues: CASSSRGAGGADTQYF.

CDR3 DNA: TGTGCCAGCAGCAACCCCTTGCAGACGAAAAACAATGGCTACACCTTC. This codes for CASSNPLQTKNNGYTF. J is TRBJ1-2 and V is TRBV21-1. TRBV21-1 corresponds to a pseudogene. This CDR3 region has 16 residues.

The CDR3 sequence is CATSRVAVSGANVLTF. The CDR3 DNA reads as TGTGCCACCAGCAGAGTTGCAGTCTCTGGGGCCAACGTCCTGACTTTC. The rearrangement uses TRBV15 and TRBJ2-6, with D uncertain. V lost 1 base and J lost 0, with 7 bases in between. The CDR3 is 16 residues long. Germline CDR1 is LNHNV and CDR2 is YYDKDF (reference sequence).

CDR3 residues: CASSQEGAGADTQYF. The DNA of the CDR3 is TGTGCCAGCAGCCAAGAGGGAGCGGGGGCTGATACGCAGTATTTT. The chain is built from TRBV4-2 and TRBJ2-3; TRBD2 matches 8 bases. This CDR3 has 15 residues. The junction had 5 bases not matched to a gene; V was cut back by 0 bases and J by 6 bases. Per the germline V gene, CDR1 is LGHNA and CDR2 is YNFKEQ.

The rearrangement joins TRBV7-2 to TRBJ1-6, with D unresolved. The CDR3 has 16 residues. Germline-derived CDR1 and CDR2 are SGHTA and FQGNSA. V was trimmed by 5 bases and J by 0 bases, leaving 11 bases between them. CDR3 in DNA: TGTGCCAGCAGCCACAAGGGCAGCTCCTATAATTCACCCCTCCACTTT. This codes for CASSHKGSSYNSPLHF.

This clone was picked up a small number of times. This sequence joins TRBV30 and TRBJ1-3; D is ambiguous. The V gene lost 3 bases and the J gene lost 7 bases, with 7 bases spanning the gap. The CDR3 length is 11 residues. Germline V lookup: CDR1 GTSNPN, CDR2 SVGIG (reference sequence). CDR3 in DNA: TGTGCCTGGAGCCCGGAGAACACCATATATTTT. Protein product: CAWSPENTIYF.

The chain is built from TRBV7-2 and TRBJ1-4; 7 bases align to TRBD1. The CDR3 consists of 15 residues. Germline V gives CDR1 SGHTA, CDR2 FQGNSA. J gave up 3 bases and V 1 base, and 2 bases lay outside the gene matches. In nucleotides, the CDR3 is TGTGCCAGCAGCTTAGATGGGACAGCTAATGAAAAACTGTTTTTT. This encodes CASSLDGTANEKLFF.

The V gene is TRBV4-2, the J gene TRBJ1-2; D may be TRBD1 (5 bases). Germline V gene lookup returns CDR1 LGHNA and CDR2 YNFKEQ. CDR3 length equals 16 residues. V was trimmed by 0 bases and J by 4 bases, leaving 15 bases between them. The CDR3 loop is CASSQELWGSGYGYTF. The CDR3, as DNA: TGTGCCAGCAGCCAAGAATTGTGGGGGTCAGGCTATGGCTACACCTTC.

The rearrangement joins TRBV7-9 to TRBJ2-3; D is uncertain. Germline CDR1 and CDR2: SEHNR and FQNEAQ (reference sequence). There are 14 residues in the CDR3. V was shortened by 4 bases and J by 2 bases, with 10 bases between the two germline ends. CDR3 nucleotide sequence: TGTGCCAGCAGCTATGACATACACACAGATACGCAGTATTTT. Its protein is CASSYDIHTDTQYF.

The rearrangement uses TRBV5-4 and TRBJ2-1, with D perhaps matching TRBD1 (6 bases). Germline assignment: CDR1 SGHNT and CDR2 YYREEE (reference sequence). V lost 6 bases and J 7 bases, leaving 17 bases between the germline ends. This CDR3 is 14 amino acids long. The CDR3 loop is CASTTVRQGNEQFF. In DNA, the CDR3 is TGTGCCAGCACCACGGTGCGTCAGGGGAATGAGCAGTTCTTC.

The chain carries TRBV7-8 and TRBJ1-1; a weak D match, TRBD1 (6 bases). CDR1 SGHVS and CDR2 FQNEAQ come from the germline V gene. The CDR3 has 14 amino acids. With 5 bases removed from V and 4 bases from J, the gap between germline ends came to 14 bases. CDR3 nucleotides: TGTGCCAGCAGCACAGGGAATCTGCGCACTGAAGCTTTCTTT. Protein product: CASSTGNLRTEAFF.

The chain recombines TRBV5-6 with TRBJ1-2; tentatively, D is TRBD1 (5 bases). Germline loops: CDR1 SGHDT, CDR2 YYEEEE. The V end was cut by 0 bases, the J end by 12 bases, with 9 bases between. This CDR3 spans 11 amino acids. CDR3 amino acids: CASSLDRTNTF. The DNA for the CDR3 is TGTGCCAGCAGCTTGGACAGGACGAACACCTTC.

This clone was counted once. J is TRBJ1-2 and V is TRBV19; D is undetermined. The CDR3 loop spans 18 amino acids. Germline-derived CDR1 and CDR2 are LNHDA and SQIVND (reference sequence). V was pared by 7 bases and J by 5 bases, with 29 bases between. The CDR3 DNA reads as TGTGCCAGTACCAACTCAGGTGCCAGGTGGAATGATCGGTATGGCTACACCTTC. Protein sequence: CASTNSGARWNDRYGYTF. Full variable domain (outside the CDR3, taken from reference TRBV19 and TRBJ1-2): DGGITQSPKYLFRKEGQNVTLSCEQNLNHDAMYWYRQDPGQGLRLIYYSQIVNDFQKGDIAEGYSVSREKKESFPLTVTSAQKNPTAFYLCASTNSGARWNDRYGYTFGSGTRLTVV.

This clone was counted a few times. The chain couples TRBV5-4 to TRBJ2-5, with D perhaps matching TRBD2 (6 bases). V was pared by 1 base and J by 5 bases, with 9 bases between. The V gene's germline CDR1 is SGHNT and CDR2 YYREEE (reference sequence). There are 13 residues in the CDR3. CDR3 DNA: TGTGCCAGCAGCTTGCGGGAGACGGAGACCCAGTACTTC. Amino acid sequence: CASSLRETETQYF.

This chain joins TRBV2 and TRBJ2-5; no clear D. The CDR3 has 12 amino acids. Germline V gene lookup returns CDR1 SNHLY and CDR2 FYNNEI. Trimming pared 2 bases from V and 2 bases from J, leaving 3 bases between. The CDR3 DNA reads TGTGCCAGCAGTGAACAGCAAGAGACCCAGTACTTC. Translated: CASSEQQETQYF.